The source of this T cell receptor beta chain is a study of CD8+CD57+ T cells in acquired aplastic anemia (dated by TCRdb to the late 2010s). Some background on the complete study: On average, sorted CD4+ and CD8+ cells yielded 2.5 to 3.5 ug of extracted DNA, with a range of about 0.19 to 30 ug. CD8+CD57+ expansion was defined as a frequency above the mean frequency observed in healthy subjects. The investigation overall reported the following: Around 27 CD8+ CDR3 sequences were found to be shared between patients and controls, but these sequences appeared to be highly expressed in patients and within the immunodominant clones of the patients. Patients and healthy controls showed no significant difference in CD8+ Simpson's diversity (P=0.060).

Patients chosen for sequencing had shown expansion of CD8+CD57+ cells by flow cytometry. Severe acquired aplastic anemia was diagnosed in all patients according to International Study of Aplastic Anemia and Agranulocytosis and Camitta criteria. No therapy had been received by the patients at the time of blood sampling. In the study, sorted CD4+ and CD8+ blood T cells from patients with severe aplastic anemia and from healthy subjects underwent deep sequencing of TCR repertoires. Patients were enrolled under clinicaltrials.gov protocols 00001620, 01623167, 00001397, 00071045, 00081523 and 00961064 in the USA. Ficoll-Paque density gradient centrifugation was used to isolate peripheral blood mononuclear cells. Before DNA extraction, CD4+ and CD8+ T cells were sorted with FACS or magnetic beads. From a lookup of the germline V gene, CDR1 and CDR2 are SGHTA and FQGNSA. CDR3 length: 13 amino acids, cysteine to phenylalanine. The sequence is cut down to CDR3 DNA, 39 bases in frame from base 1. V loses 5 bases of germline sequence and J loses 1 base, and the interval between the two ends is 8 bases.

Genomic DNA was used as template for profiling of TCR beta VDJ combinations and CDR3 sequences. An Illumina HiSeq 2000 was the platform used for TCR repertoire sequencing. Turning to the authors' computational methods: Repertoires were assessed using TRBV/TRBJ rearrangement plots, CDR3 size and DJ length profiles, and Simpson's diversity index. Whichever DNA sequence was most abundant in the deep sequencing data was defined as the immunodominant clone. CDR3 amino acid sequences were screened for sharing across subjects and compared with published repertoires and the VDJdb database. TCRdb reworked the public reads: Q25 trimming with fastp, MiXCR clone assembly, productive beta chains retained. Each CDR3 protein appears once, grouped with its most common genes and DNA. TCRdb, not the original authors, processed these V and J calls. The sample contains a few hundred thousand distinct CDR3 sequences, around 33% of them found a single time. The ten largest clones take up 0.82% of the sample.

This clonotype was picked up many times. What this receptor recognizes is not known. No much larger clone is present one base from it, and per-base qualities are unavailable. The V and J segments used are TRBV7-2 and TRBJ1-1; the D gene assignment is ambiguous. The TCR originated in a human donor with aplastic anemia. The specimen was sorted CD4+, CD8+, or CD8+CD57+ T cells (not recorded which) from PBMCs. DNA sequence: TGTGCCAGCAGCGCGGACTGGAACACTGAAGCTTTCTTT. Its protein reads: CASSADWNTEAFF.